Below, 28 T cell receptor beta chains from the same sample are listed, as sequenced in a study of cytomegalovirus exposure and HLA in healthy donors (dated by TCRdb to about 2017). To prepare the library, the immunoSEQ multiplex PCR assay was applied. A mixture of 60 forward primers for TCR Vbeta segments and 13 reverse primers for TCR Jbeta segments was used in the multiplex PCR. Held by TCRdb, this immuneACCESS table contains in-frame sequences only and omits some clones. Under half of the omission traces to an unresolved V gene where checked; the cause of the rest is unknown. The sample yields some 120,000 clones; about four fifths were counted once. The ten largest clones represent 3.6% of the sample. The sequenced sample was PBMCs. Receptor source: a woman between 40 and 50 years old in good health and CMV-seropositive.

The chain has TRBV5-1 and TRBJ2-3; no reliable D call. V lost 1 base and J lost 6, with 9 bases in between. Germline CDR1 SGHRS, CDR2 YFSETQ. The CDR3 runs to 13 residues. CDR3 protein: CASSLLLSDTQYF. Written as DNA, the CDR3 is TGCGCCAGCAGCTTGCTACTATCGGATACGCAGTATTTT.

The chain combines TRBV12-5 with TRBJ2-2, with 7 bases aligning to TRBD1. The J segment lost 3 bases and the V segment lost 10 bases, leaving 5 bases of the junction unmatched. Germline lookup yields CDR1 LGHNT and CDR2 FRNRAP. The CDR3 spans 13 residues. CDR3 bases: TGTGCTACGAGACAGGGAGACACCGGGGAGCTGTTTTTT. Translated: CATRQGDTGELFF.

The rearrangement uses TRBV7-8 and TRBJ2-1, with TRBD1 matching over 7 bases. The CDR3 length is 14 residues. The V and J ends lost 3 bases and 9 bases, in that order; junction bases with no gene match: 8. The V gene's germline CDR1 is SGHVS and CDR2 FQNEAQ. This CDR3 reads CASSFDRDNGEQFF. The CDR3 nucleotides are TGTGCCAGCAGCTTCGACAGGGATAATGGTGAGCAGTTCTTC.

This clone has only a few counts. The chain recombines TRBV5-6 with TRBJ2-7, with TRBD1 as a possible D gene (5 bases). CDR3 length: 14 amino acids. Per germline, CDR1 SGHDT and CDR2 YYEEEE. Trimming left V 3 bases short and J 1 base short, with 11 bases between. The CDR3: CASSSAGFSYEQYF. In nucleotides, the CDR3 is TGTGCCAGCAGCTCGGCAGGGTTTTCCTACGAGCAGTACTTC. Based on the CDR3 plus reference TRBV5-6 and TRBJ2-7, the full variable domain is DAGVTQSPTHLIKTRGQQVTLRCSPKSGHDTVSWYQQALGQGPQFIFQYYEEEERQRGNFPDRFSGHQFPNYSSELNVNALLLGDSALYLCASSSAGFSYEQYFGPGTRLTVT.

J is TRBJ1-2 and V is TRBV9, with D possibly being TRBD1 (6 bases). Germline V gene data show CDR1 as SGDLS and CDR2 as YYNGEE. The CDR3 contains 15 residues. Trimming left V 4 bases short and J 4 bases short, with 17 bases between. The CDR3 loop is CASSPSGGGVYGYTF. The DNA of the CDR3 is TGTGCCAGCAGCCCTTCCGGCGGGGGCGTCTATGGCTACACCTTC.

V gene TRBV29-1 combines with J gene TRBJ1-2; 8 bases fit TRBD1. Germline V gene sequence: CDR1 SQVTM, CDR2 ANQGSEA. The CDR3 sequence is 15 residues long. Trimming at V came to 1 base and at J to 3 bases, leaving 7 bases not matched to a gene. The CDR3 reads CSVEVPQGAHYGYTF. The CDR3 DNA reads as TGCAGCGTTGAAGTTCCTCAGGGGGCTCACTATGGCTACACCTTC.

Only a few counts were recorded for this clone. CDR3 sequence (DNA): TGTGCCAGCAGCCCACGAAGGGACAGCTACAATGAGCAGTTCTTC. This sequence encodes CASSPRRDSYNEQFF. This rearrangement joins TRBV27 to TRBJ2-1; 7 nucleotides line up with TRBD1. Trimming took 6 bases from V and 3 from J; bases not matched to a gene: 8. Germline V gene lookup returns CDR1 MNHEY and CDR2 SMNVEV (reference sequence). This CDR3 region has 15 residues.

The chain has TRBV27 and TRBJ1-1; weak D call: TRBD1 (6 bases). Trimming shortened V by 2 bases and J by 2 bases, and 6 bases separated the two germline ends. The CDR3 extends over 13 amino acids. Germline V gives CDR1 MNHEY, CDR2 SMNVEV (reference sequence). The DNA of the CDR3 is TGTGCCAGCAGTTTAGGGACAAACACTGAAGCTTTCTTT. It translates to CASSLGTNTEAFF.

This clone was observed once. This sequence joins TRBV21-1 and TRBJ2-7; the table gives TRBD1 as D, unverified against the DNA. TRBV21-1 is annotated as a pseudogene. The CDR3 contains 14 residues. The CDR3 is CASSEHRGSYEQYF. CDR3 DNA: TGTGCCAGCAGCGAACACAGGGGTTCCTACGAGCAGTACTTC.

CDR3 amino acids: CASSLELRSEVDNEQFF. The CDR3 bases are TGTGCCAGCAGTCTCGAACTAAGATCCGAGGTGGACAATGAGCAGTTCTTC. V and J are TRBV28 and TRBJ2-1, with unresolved D. The CDR3 has 17 residues. V was clipped by 5 bases and J by 5 bases, with 22 bases between them. Germline-derived CDR1 and CDR2 are MDHEN and SYDVKM.

This sequence joins TRBV4-3 and TRBJ2-3; 7 bases agree with TRBD1. V lost 0 bases, J lost 2 bases, and 11 bases stayed unmatched. This CDR3 region has 18 residues. The germline gives CDR1 LGHNA, CDR2 YSLEER. CDR3 bases: TGCGCCAGCAGCCAAGACTCCTTGACAGGGTTAAACACAGATACGCAGTATTTT. Protein product: CASSQDSLTGLNTDTQYF.

V gene TRBV7-3 combines with J gene TRBJ2-7; 9 positions match TRBD1. The CDR3 is 15 residues long. The V segment lost 2 bases and the J segment 0 bases; nucleotides outside the gene matches: 2. Germline CDR1 reads SGHTA; CDR2 reads FQGTGA. The CDR3 DNA follows: TGTGCCAGCAGCTTAGGGACAGGGAGCTCCTACGAGCAGTACTTC. This codes for CASSLGTGSSYEQYF.

The rearrangement uses TRBV5-6 and TRBJ2-1, with 8 bases that match TRBD1. Germline lookup yields CDR1 SGHDT and CDR2 YYEEEE. The CDR3 has 14 residues. Losses at the gene ends were 4 bases for V and 7 bases for J; bases not matched to a gene: 7. CDR3 sequence reads: CASSTRQGWNEQFF. As DNA, the CDR3 is TGTGCCAGCAGCACCCGACAGGGGTGGAATGAGCAGTTCTTC. The whole variable domain, remainder taken from reference TRBV5-6 and TRBJ2-1, is DAGVTQSPTHLIKTRGQQVTLRCSPKSGHDTVSWYQQALGQGPQFIFQYYEEEERQRGNFPDRFSGHQFPNYSSELNVNALLLGDSALYLCASSTRQGWNEQFFGPGTRLTVL.

This sequence joins TRBV29-1 and TRBJ2-5; 11 bases map to TRBD2. V dropped 7 bases and J dropped 2; count of bases not matched to a gene: 6. CDR1 is SQVTM and CDR2 is ANQGSEA in the germline V gene. CDR3 size: 14 residues. The CDR3 reads CSAPGTSGQETQYF. The CDR3 bases are TGCAGCGCCCCCGGGACTAGCGGTCAAGAGACCCAGTACTTC.

The chain has TRBV27 and TRBJ2-5; 7 nucleotides agree with TRBD1. The better agreement between TRBJ2-7 and the DNA end casts doubt on the J call. This CDR3 is 14 amino acids long. Per germline, CDR1 MNHEY and CDR2 SMNVEV (reference sequence). The CDR3 here is CASSLLQGRDEQYF. For the CDR3, the DNA is TGTGCCAGCAGTCTCCTACAGGGGAGAGACGAGCAGTACTTC.

This rearrangement joins TRBV7-6 to TRBJ1-2; D may be TRBD1 (5 bases). Trimming took 2 bases from V and 0 from J, leaving 16 bases between them. CDR3 length equals 17 residues. CDR1 and CDR2 (germline): SGHVS, FNYEAQ. The CDR3 is CASSLFGQARPNYGYTF. DNA for the CDR3: TGTGCCAGCAGCTTATTTGGACAAGCCCGTCCTAACTATGGCTACACCTTC. Looking up the rest from reference TRBV7-6 and TRBJ1-2 gives the full variable domain: GAGVSQSPRYKVTKRGQDVALRCDPISGHVSLYWYRQALGQGPEFLTYFNYEAQQDKSGLPNDRFSAERPEGSISTLTIQRTEQRDSAMYRCASSLFGQARPNYGYTFGSGTRLTVV.

The V call is TRBV2, the J call TRBJ1-2; 11 nucleotides line up with TRBD1. The ends lost 8 bases at V and 7 bases at J; junction bases unmatched: 3. CDR1 and CDR2 from the germline V gene are SNHLY and FYNNEI. The CDR3 runs to 12 residues. The CDR3: CASPGTGGGYTF. DNA of the CDR3: TGTGCCAGCCCCGGGACAGGGGGTGGCTACACCTTC.

This clone was recorded only once. This sequence joins TRBV28 and TRBJ2-7, with 10 bases fitting TRBD2. Trimming at V came to 5 bases and at J to 3 bases, leaving 10 bases not matched to a gene. Germline V lookup: CDR1 MDHEN, CDR2 SYDVKM. CDR3 size: 16 residues. The chain's CDR3 is CASSPGLAGALYEQYF. In DNA, the CDR3 is TGTGCCAGCAGTCCAGGGCTAGCGGGAGCCCTCTACGAGCAGTACTTC.

The chain joins TRBV5-1 to TRBJ2-1; TRBD2 might be the D (6 bases). This CDR3 comprises 18 residues. Germline V gene sequence: CDR1 SGHRS, CDR2 YFSETQ. V was cut by 4 bases and J by 6 bases, with 26 bases left in between. As DNA, the CDR3 is TGCGCCAGCAGCGCCACACCAATCCTAGCGACGTTACTCAATGAGCAGTTCTTC. Encoded protein: CASSATPILATLLNEQFF.

V usage is TRBV18 and J usage is TRBJ2-5, with D tentatively TRBD2 (6 bases). This CDR3 is 13 amino acids long. The V and J ends lost 8 bases and 4 bases respectively, with 14 bases between them. The germline gives CDR1 KGHSH, CDR2 LQKENI. As DNA, the CDR3 is TGTGCCAGCCGACGGGGGTCAGGAGAGACCCAGTACTTC. Protein product: CASRRGSGETQYF.

V and J are TRBV27 and TRBJ2-7; 8 bases agree with TRBD1. Trimming cost V 8 bases and J 1 base; bases outside gene matches: 4. This CDR3 is built from 13 residues. The germline gives CDR1 MNHEY, CDR2 SMNVEV (reference sequence). The CDR3 DNA reads TGTGCCAGCGGGGACAGGACTTCCTACGAGCAGTACTTC. It specifies CASGDRTSYEQYF.

This chain joins TRBV5-1 and TRBJ2-7, with 12 bases that match TRBD2. The CDR3 covers 18 residues. The V gene end was trimmed by 0 bases and the J gene end by 4 bases; junction bases not matched to a gene: 11. Per germline, CDR1 SGHRS and CDR2 YFSETQ. The CDR3 protein is CASSLGTSGGKPLYEQYF. The CDR3 DNA sequence: TGCGCCAGCAGCTTGGGAACTAGCGGGGGGAAACCTCTTTACGAGCAGTACTTC.

In nucleotides, the CDR3 is TGTGCCTGGATTCTCGGGACTAGCTCAGAAAGCACAGATACGCAGTATTTT. Translating it yields CAWILGTSSESTDTQYF. The chain has TRBV30 and TRBJ2-3, with TRBD2 identical over 9 bases. V shed 4 bases, J shed 0 bases, and the junction held 11 bases outside the gene matches. Germline CDR1 is GTSNPN and CDR2 is SVGIG (reference sequence). This CDR3 has 17 residues.

In this sample, this clone turned up a few times. This rearrangement joins TRBV5-6 to TRBJ1-1; possible D gene TRBD1, 5 bases. The germline V gene encodes CDR1 SGHDT and CDR2 YYEEEE. CDR3 length: 13 amino acids. The V gene lost 4 bases and the J gene lost 0 bases, with 7 bases spanning the gap. The CDR3 spells CASSPGVNTEAFF. Here the CDR3 DNA reads TGTGCCAGCAGCCCGGGGGTGAACACTGAAGCTTTCTTT. The entire variable domain, with the rest obtained from reference TRBV5-6 and TRBJ1-1, is as follows: DAGVTQSPTHLIKTRGQQVTLRCSPKSGHDTVSWYQQALGQGPQFIFQYYEEEERQRGNFPDRFSGHQFPNYSSELNVNALLLGDSALYLCASSPGVNTEAFFGQGTRLTVV.

CDR3 region: CASSWNPGQLQETQYF. CDR3 sequence (DNA): TGTGCCAGCAGTTGGAATCCGGGACAGCTTCAAGAGACCCAGTACTTC. The chain uses TRBV6-5 and TRBJ2-5; 7 bases are shared with TRBD1. Germline values: CDR1 MNHEY, CDR2 SVGAGI. Trimming took 4 bases from V and 2 from J; bases not matched to a gene: 10. The CDR3 has 16 residues.

This chain connects TRBV27 to TRBJ1-4, with 10 bases that match TRBD1. CDR1 and CDR2 from the germline V gene are MNHEY and SMNVEV (reference sequence). The CDR3 totals 14 residues. Germline trimming cut 4 bases from V and 5 bases from J; bases unmatched to any gene: 1. The CDR3: CASSWDRGNEKLFF. DNA for the CDR3: TGTGCCAGCAGTTGGGACAGGGGAAATGAAAAACTGTTTTTT.

The chain uses TRBV21-1 and TRBJ1-2. TRBV21-1 is described as a pseudogene. CDR3 length: 16 amino acids. DNA for the CDR3: TGTGCCAGCAGCAAAAAGGCCCGGGGGGAAATAATAGGCTACACCTTC. Translation gives CASSKKARGEIIGYTF.

V gene TRBV11-2 combines with J gene TRBJ1-5, with D unresolved. V gave up 1 base and J gave up 5 bases, with 6 bases separating them. Per germline, CDR1 SGHAT and CDR2 FQNNGV. There are 13 residues in the CDR3. As DNA, the CDR3 is TGTGCCAGCAGCTTAGTTCCTCATCAGCCCCAGCATTTT. Translated, it gives CASSLVPHQPQHF. The whole variable domain, remainder taken from reference TRBV11-2 and TRBJ1-5, is EAGVAQSPRYKIIEKRQSVAFWCNPISGHATLYWYQQILGQGPKLLIQFQNNGVVDDSQLPKDRFSAERLKGVDSTLKIQPAKLEDSAVYLCASSLVPHQPQHFGDGTRLSIL.